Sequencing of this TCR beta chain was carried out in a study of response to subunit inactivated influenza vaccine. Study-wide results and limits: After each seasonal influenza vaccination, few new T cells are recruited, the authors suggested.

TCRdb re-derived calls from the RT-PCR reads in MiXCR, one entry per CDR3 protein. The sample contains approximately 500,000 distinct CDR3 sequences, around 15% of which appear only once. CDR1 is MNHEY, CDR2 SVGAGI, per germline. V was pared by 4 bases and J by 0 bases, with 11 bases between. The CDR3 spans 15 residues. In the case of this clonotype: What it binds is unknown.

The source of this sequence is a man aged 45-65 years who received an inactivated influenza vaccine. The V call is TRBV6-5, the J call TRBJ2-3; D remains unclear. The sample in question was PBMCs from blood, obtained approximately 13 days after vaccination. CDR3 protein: CASSSSFVSTDTQYF. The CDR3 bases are TGTGCCAGCAGTTCGTCATTCGTTAGCACAGATACGCAGTATTTT.